This T cell receptor beta chain is drawn from a study of blood T cell repertoires in COVID-19. Data came from immunoSEQ multiplex PCR; TCRdb stores just in-frame clones and leaves some out. Of about 220,000 clones in the sample, more than 75% are singletons; the top ten hold over 2.5%. After removal of 0 bases from V and 1 base from J, the junction contained 6 bases not matched to a gene. Germline V gene sequence: CDR1 LGHDT, CDR2 YNNKEL (reference sequence). This CDR3 is 17 amino acids long. Sequencing was performed on peripheral blood. This TCR was recovered from a man aged 50 or older who had recovered from COVID-19. J is TRBJ1-1 and V is TRBV3-1 (or the pseudogene TRBV3-2), with TRBD1 matching 9 bases. The CDR3 sequence is CASSQEGTGHRNTEAFF. CDR3 nucleotides: TGTGCCAGCAGCCAAGAGGGGACAGGGCATAGGAACACTGAAGCTTTCTTT.